Shown below are 29 T cell receptor beta chains from a single sample sequenced in a study of beta chain features in type 1 diabetes. General observations from the study: In all four CD4+ subsets, TCRB CDR3 length was significantly, moderately reduced in type 1 diabetes.

Every isolated RNA sample was fully reverse transcribed, so sequencing captured expressed TCRB transcripts. Some clones are missing from TCRdb's copy, which holds only in-frame ones; the method was immunoSEQ multiplex PCR. Here the sample spans 500,000 to 850,000 clones, more than 13% being singletons. No antigens are known for them. Sequencing input: naive CD4+ T cells from blood. These receptors were taken from a man aged 18 to 29 with type 1 diabetes.

This clone was detected only a few times. V usage is TRBV4-2 and J usage is TRBJ2-7; D unresolved. The CDR3 totals 14 residues. The germline CDR1 and CDR2 sequences are LGHNA and YNFKEQ. V gave up 0 bases and J gave up 3 bases, with 9 bases separating them. CDR3 sequence (DNA): TGTGCCAGCAGCCAAGAAAAGTCCCTCTACGAGCAGTACTTC. Translating it yields CASSQEKSLYEQYF.

This clone was detected only a few times. A clone one base away is much larger, so this may be a read error. The sample holds other DNA sequences that translate to the same CDR3. The genes are TRBV5-4 and TRBJ2-7, with D hard to call. V lost 5 bases to trimming and J lost 0 bases, with 3 bases between them. CDR3 length: 11 amino acids. Per the germline V gene, CDR1 is SGHNT and CDR2 is YYREEE (reference sequence). Here the CDR3 DNA reads TGTGCCAGCAGTTCCTCCTACGAGCAGTACTTC. This codes for CASSSSYEQYF.

Remarks on this clone: At one end the junction does not follow the germline gene, possibly because of a read error. CDR3 DNA sequence: TGTGCTAGCAGCTTAACGACCGGGGAGCTGTTTTTT. Protein product: CASSLTTGELFF. The rearrangement uses TRBV7-7 and TRBJ2-2; D unresolved. This CDR3 region has 12 residues. Germline lookup yields CDR1 SSHAT and CDR2 FNYEAQ (reference sequence).

The rearrangement links TRBV5-4 to TRBJ1-5, with TRBD1 identical over 9 bases. Trimming removed 4 bases from V and 2 bases from J; junction bases left unmatched: 16. This CDR3 has 19 amino acids. The V gene's germline CDR1 is SGHNT and CDR2 YYREEE (reference sequence). This chain's CDR3 is CASSLPTAKQGARNQPQHF. The CDR3, as DNA: TGTGCCAGCAGCCTCCCTACAGCTAAACAGGGGGCTCGCAATCAGCCCCAGCATTTT.

V gene TRBV7-2 combines with J gene TRBJ2-7; perhaps TRBD1 as D (7 bases). The germline V and J ends were trimmed by 3 bases and 5 bases, with 11 bases remaining between them. The CDR3 has 13 residues. Germline CDR1 is SGHTA and CDR2 is FQGNSA. This CDR3 is CASSFRGEDEQYF. Here the CDR3 DNA reads TGTGCCAGCAGCTTCAGGGGGGAGGACGAGCAGTACTTC. Together with reference TRBV7-2 and TRBJ2-7, the CDR3 gives the full variable domain: GAGVSQSPSNKVTEKGKDVELRCDPISGHTALYWYRQSLGQGLEFLIYFQGNSAPDKSGLPSDRFSAERTGGSVSTLTIQRTQQEDSAVYLCASSFRGEDEQYFGPGTRLTVT.

V is TRBV5-1 and J is TRBJ2-1; TRBD1 aligns across 7 bases. There are 17 residues in the CDR3. Trimming at V came to 9 bases and at J to 1 base, leaving 16 bases not matched to a gene. Germline V gene data show CDR1 as SGHRS and CDR2 as YFSETQ. Here the CDR3 reads CATQPEGAIRSYNEQFF. The DNA of the CDR3 is TGCGCCACCCAACCAGAGGGGGCTATCAGGTCCTACAATGAGCAGTTCTTC.

This rearrangement joins TRBV5-1 to TRBJ2-7, with 9 bases identical to TRBD1. J was trimmed by 2 bases and V by 4 bases; bases with no gene match: 10. Germline CDR1 reads SGHRS; CDR2 reads YFSETQ. The CDR3 covers 16 residues. The CDR3 nucleotides are TGCGCCAGCAGCCTAACACCGGGACAGGGAGCCTACGAGCAGTACTTC. Translation: CASSLTPGQGAYEQYF. The full variable domain, its missing parts supplied by reference TRBV5-1 and TRBJ2-7, is KAGVTQTPRYLIKTRGQQVTLSCSPISGHRSVSWYQQTPGQGLQFLFEYFSETQRNKGNFPGRFSGRQFSNSRSEMNVSTLELGDSALYLCASSLTPGQGAYEQYFGPGTRLTVT.

This chain connects TRBV4-1 to TRBJ2-2; tentative D call: TRBD1 (6 bases). V was clipped by 7 bases and J by 6 bases, with 15 bases between them. This CDR3 region has 14 residues. Looked up from germline, CDR1 is MGHRA and CDR2 is YSYEKL. CDR3 sequence (DNA): TGCGCCAGCAAAAGGGAAGGGGGATCCGGGGAGCTGTTTTTT. It encodes CASKREGGSGELFF.

The chain recombines TRBV4-1 with TRBJ2-3, with D unclear. Per germline, CDR1 MGHRA and CDR2 YSYEKL. The CDR3 sequence is 14 residues long. Between the trimmed V and J ends, which lost 0 bases and 1 base, there was a span of 5 bases. The CDR3 region has the DNA TGCGCCAGCAGCCAAGATCGGGGCACAGATACGCAGTATTTT. This translates into CASSQDRGTDTQYF.

The CDR3 DNA reads as TGTGCCAGCTCCACGACAGGGAGGAATCGTCAACTGTTTTTT. Protein sequence: CASSTTGRNRQLFF. The chain combines TRBV18 with TRBJ1-4; TRBD1 matches at 7 bases. Unmatched junction bases numbered 13, after V lost 6 bases and J lost 12 bases. Germline CDR1 and CDR2: KGHSH and LQKENI. This CDR3 spans 14 amino acids.

The chain combines TRBV11-3 with TRBJ2-3; D gene uncertain. Trimming pared 4 bases from V and 6 bases from J, leaving 8 bases between. Germline V gives CDR1 SGHNT, CDR2 YENEEA. The CDR3 is 12 residues long. The CDR3 coding sequence is TGTGCCAGCAGCTATACACCGGATACGCAGTATTTT. This gives the protein CASSYTPDTQYF.

The chain carries TRBV29-1 and TRBJ2-2; 7 bases fit TRBD2. The V gene's germline CDR1 is SQVTM and CDR2 ANQGSEA. The CDR3 runs 15 residues. Losses at the gene ends were 6 bases for V and 6 bases for J; bases not matched to a gene: 13. For the CDR3, the DNA is TGCAGCGTGACGGGACCTATGCGGGAGTCCGGGGAGCTGTTTTTT. It yields the protein CSVTGPMRESGELFF.

This clone was seen more than once but under ten times. V and J are TRBV29-1 and TRBJ1-1; 11 bases match TRBD1. This CDR3 region has 13 residues. The V gene end was trimmed by 7 bases and the J gene end by 5 bases; junction bases not matched to a gene: 6. Germline-derived CDR1 and CDR2 are SQVTM and ANQGSEA. The CDR3: CSAGQGAETEAFF. Here the CDR3 DNA reads TGCAGCGCCGGACAGGGGGCTGAGACTGAAGCTTTCTTT.

This clone was recorded a few times. The chain links TRBV6-1 to TRBJ2-4; D gene ambiguous. The ends were cut back, 3 bases at V and 7 bases at J, with 4 bases in the middle. Germline V lookup: CDR1 MNHNS, CDR2 SASEGT. This CDR3 region has 11 residues. The CDR3 sequence is CASSERNIQYF. Written as DNA, the CDR3 is TGTGCCAGCAGTGAGCGGAACATTCAGTACTTC.

This clone was detected a few times. The chain couples TRBV27 to TRBJ2-2; 9 positions agree with TRBD1. V was pared by 7 bases and J by 5 bases, with 5 bases of the junction left unmatched. The V gene's germline CDR1 is MNHEY and CDR2 SMNVEV (reference sequence). The CDR3 loop spans 14 amino acids. CDR3: CASKPTGGTGELFF. CDR3 DNA sequence: TGTGCCAGCAAGCCGACAGGGGGAACCGGGGAGCTGTTTTTT.

Only a few counts were recorded for this clone. The sample holds other DNA sequences that translate to the same CDR3. J is TRBJ2-3 and V is TRBV14, with D uncertain. CDR3 length: 11 residues. V dropped 1 base and J dropped 4 bases, with 0 bases sitting between them. CDR1 is SGHDN and CDR2 is FVKESK in the germline V gene. The CDR3 DNA follows: TGTGCCAGCAGCCAAGCAGATACGCAGTATTTT. Translation gives CASSQADTQYF.

The V call is TRBV27, the J call TRBJ1-1; D call uncertain. V lost 6 bases and J lost 6, with 14 bases in between. The germline V gene has CDR1 MNHEY and CDR2 SMNVEV (reference sequence). This CDR3 contains 13 residues. CDR3 amino acids: CASRARGIAEAFF. For the CDR3, the DNA is TGTGCCAGCAGGGCTCGGGGAATCGCTGAAGCTTTCTTT.

The rearrangement links TRBV5-1 to TRBJ1-2; D not resolved. The V end was cut by 7 bases, the J end by 0 bases, with 16 bases between. The CDR3 is 15 residues long. Germline V gene data show CDR1 as SGHRS and CDR2 as YFSETQ. CDR3 DNA: TGCGCCAGCTACCCCGGGCCCGAAGCTAACTATGGCTACACCTTC. Translation: CASYPGPEANYGYTF. Looking up the rest from reference TRBV5-1 and TRBJ1-2 gives the full variable domain: KAGVTQTPRYLIKTRGQQVTLSCSPISGHRSVSWYQQTPGQGLQFLFEYFSETQRNKGNFPGRFSGRQFSNSRSEMNVSTLELGDSALYLCASYPGPEANYGYTFGSGTRLTVV.

In this sample, this clone turned up a few times. The chain uses TRBV23-1 and TRBJ2-4; the D is unclear. TRBV23-1 is flagged as an ORF with uncertain function. Trimming pared 0 bases from V and 0 bases from J, leaving 9 bases between. The CDR3 runs 16 residues. The CDR3 reads CASSQSRILAKNIQYF. In DNA form, the CDR3 reads TGCGCCAGCAGTCAATCGAGAATACTAGCCAAAAACATTCAGTACTTC.

This chain links TRBV20-1 with TRBJ2-7; no clear D gene. Trimming removed 3 bases from V and 4 bases from J, with 7 bases in between. From germline, CDR1 is DFQATT and CDR2 SNEGSKA (reference sequence). The CDR3 contains 11 residues. As DNA, the CDR3 is TGCAGTGCTAGTCAGCGTTACGAGCAGTACTTC. Residues: CSASQRYEQYF.

The chain recombines TRBV5-1 with TRBJ2-1, with a possible D match to TRBD2 (5 bases). The length of the CDR3 is 15 residues. Germline V gene data show CDR1 as SGHRS and CDR2 as YFSETQ. Deletions cut 0 bases from V and 4 bases from J, with 11 bases between. DNA for the CDR3: TGCGCCAGCAGCTTGGAAGCGGCGGCATACAATGAGCAGTTCTTC. Its translation is CASSLEAAAYNEQFF.

This chain uses TRBV7-9 with TRBJ1-5; D may be TRBD1 (6 bases). In germline, CDR1 is SEHNR, CDR2 FQNEAQ (reference sequence). V shed 2 bases and J shed 3 bases, with 8 bases lying between them. This CDR3 region has 14 residues. The CDR3 loop reads CASSLTGHNQPQHF. The CDR3, as DNA: TGTGCCAGCAGCTTAACAGGGCACAATCAGCCCCAGCATTTT.

This clone came up a few times. The V and J genes are TRBV7-2 and TRBJ1-2, with no clear D. This CDR3 comprises 15 residues. Germline CDR1 SGHTA, CDR2 FQGNSA. Trimming took off 1 base at V and 8 bases at J, with 17 bases between the two ends. CDR3 sequence: CASSLVGGPGSGYTF. CDR3 in DNA: TGTGCCAGCAGCTTAGTTGGAGGTCCGGGGTCCGGCTACACCTTC.

Concerning this clone itself: Other DNA sequences in the same sample also yield this CDR3. The chain recombines TRBV30 with TRBJ1-1, with D hard to call. This CDR3 comprises 12 residues. V was pared by 0 bases and J by 5 bases, with 7 bases between. In germline, CDR1 is GTSNPN, CDR2 SVGIG (reference sequence). CDR3 sequence (DNA): TGTGCCTGGAGTGTACGGGGAACTGAAGCTTTCTTT. Protein sequence: CAWSVRGTEAFF.

Here the CDR3 DNA reads TGTGCCAGCAGCACCTACTCAAGAGACACTGAAGCTTTCTTT. Its protein is CASSTYSRDTEAFF. The rearrangement joins TRBV13 to TRBJ1-1; D gene ambiguous. The CDR3 has 14 amino acids. Trimming removed 5 bases at V and 3 bases at J, with 13 bases between. Germline loops: CDR1 PRHDT, CDR2 FYEKMQ (reference sequence).

This clone was observed a few times. The chain recombines TRBV21-1 with TRBJ2-1; the listed D gene, TRBD2, was not tested against the DNA. TRBV21-1 is annotated as a pseudogene. The CDR3 sequence is 17 residues long. The CDR3 loop is CASSKALSAGGPNEQFF. In DNA, the CDR3 is TGTGCCAGCAGCAAAGCGCTTTCGGCGGGAGGGCCCAATGAGCAGTTCTTC.

This clone was seen a few times. This chain uses TRBV30 with TRBJ1-1; tentatively, D is TRBD1 (5 bases). Germline V lookup: CDR1 GTSNPN, CDR2 SVGIG (reference sequence). The CDR3 length is 13 residues. Between the trimmed V and J ends, which lost 2 bases and 2 bases, there was a span of 9 bases. CDR3 protein: CAWSPQVNTEAFF. As DNA, the CDR3 is TGTGCCTGGAGTCCACAGGTAAACACTGAAGCTTTCTTT.

This clone was counted a few times. The chain joins TRBV9 to TRBJ2-7, with TRBD2 as a possible D gene (5 bases). With 4 bases removed from V and 1 base from J, the gap between germline ends came to 18 bases. Germline V gives CDR1 SGDLS, CDR2 YYNGEE. The CDR3 totals 16 residues. The CDR3 DNA is TGTGCCAGCAGCCCCCGTAGAGGGCAGGATTCCTACGAGCAGTACTTC. Protein product: CASSPRRGQDSYEQYF.

This clone was detected a few times. V usage is TRBV30 and J usage is TRBJ1-4, with a tentative D call TRBD1 (5 bases). Germline V gene lookup returns CDR1 GTSNPN and CDR2 SVGIG (reference sequence). There are 12 residues in the CDR3. V shed 8 bases and J shed 8 bases, with 15 bases lying between them. CDR3 amino acids: CALRGAGEKLFF. CDR3 coding DNA: TGTGCCCTCCGAGGGGCGGGAGAAAAACTGTTTTTT.